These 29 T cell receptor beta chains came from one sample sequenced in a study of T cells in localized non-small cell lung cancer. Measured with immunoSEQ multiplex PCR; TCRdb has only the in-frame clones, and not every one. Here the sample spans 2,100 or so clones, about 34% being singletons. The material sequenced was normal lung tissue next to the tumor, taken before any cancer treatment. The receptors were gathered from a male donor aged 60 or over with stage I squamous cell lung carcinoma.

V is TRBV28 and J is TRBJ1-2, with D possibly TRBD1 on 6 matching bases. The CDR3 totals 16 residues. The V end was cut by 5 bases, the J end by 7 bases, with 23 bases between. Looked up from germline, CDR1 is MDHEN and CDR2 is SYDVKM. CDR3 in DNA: TGTGCCAGCAGTCCACTCCTCGTCGCAGGGGCGGGTGGCTACACCTTC. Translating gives CASSPLLVAGAGGYTF.

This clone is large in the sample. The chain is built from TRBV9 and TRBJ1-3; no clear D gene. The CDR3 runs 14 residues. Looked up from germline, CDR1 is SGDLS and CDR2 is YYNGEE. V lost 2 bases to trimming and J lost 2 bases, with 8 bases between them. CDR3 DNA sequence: TGTGCCAGCAGCGTGGGGAGGGCTGGAAACACCATATATTTT. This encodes CASSVGRAGNTIYF.

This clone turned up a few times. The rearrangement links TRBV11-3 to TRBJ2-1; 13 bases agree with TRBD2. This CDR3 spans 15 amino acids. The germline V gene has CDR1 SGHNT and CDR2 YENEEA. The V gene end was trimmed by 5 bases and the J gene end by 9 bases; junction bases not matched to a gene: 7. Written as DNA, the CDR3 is TGTGCCAGCAGCCAGACTAGCGGGAGGAGGGGTGAGCAGTTCTTC. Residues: CASSQTSGRRGEQFF.

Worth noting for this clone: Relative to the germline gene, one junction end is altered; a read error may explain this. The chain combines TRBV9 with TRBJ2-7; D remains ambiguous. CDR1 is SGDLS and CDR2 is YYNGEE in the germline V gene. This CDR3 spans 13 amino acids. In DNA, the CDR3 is TGTGCCAGCAGCCCTCGTCTGGGGTACGAGCAGTATTTC. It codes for CASSPRLGYEQYF.

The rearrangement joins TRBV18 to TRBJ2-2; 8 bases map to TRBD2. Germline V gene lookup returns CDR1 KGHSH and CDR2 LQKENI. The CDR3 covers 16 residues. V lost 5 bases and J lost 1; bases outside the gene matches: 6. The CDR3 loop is CASSGRLALNTGELFF. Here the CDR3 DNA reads TGTGCCAGCTCAGGGAGACTAGCGCTGAACACCGGGGAGCTGTTTTTT. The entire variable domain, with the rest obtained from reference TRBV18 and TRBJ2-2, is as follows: NAGVMQNPRHLVRRRGQEARLRCSPMKGHSHVYWYRQLPEEGLKFMVYLQKENIIDESGMPKERFSAEFPKEGPSILRIQQVVRGDSAAYFCASSGRLALNTGELFFGEGSRLTVL.

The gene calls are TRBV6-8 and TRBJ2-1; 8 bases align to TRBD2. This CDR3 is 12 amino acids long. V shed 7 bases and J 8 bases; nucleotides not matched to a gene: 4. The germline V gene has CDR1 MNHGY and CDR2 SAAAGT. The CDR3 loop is CASIRGRHEQFF. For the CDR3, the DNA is TGTGCCAGCATCCGCGGGAGGCATGAGCAGTTCTTC.

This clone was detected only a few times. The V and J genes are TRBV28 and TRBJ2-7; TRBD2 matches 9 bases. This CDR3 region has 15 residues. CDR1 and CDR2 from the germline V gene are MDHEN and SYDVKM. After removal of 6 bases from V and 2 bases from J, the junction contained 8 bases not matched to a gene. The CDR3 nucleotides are TGTGCCAGCAGGGGGGAGGCTAGCGGGGCCTACGAGCAGTACTTC. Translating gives CASRGEASGAYEQYF. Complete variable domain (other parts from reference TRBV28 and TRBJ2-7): DVKVTQSSRYLVKRTGEKVFLECVQDMDHENMFWYRQDPGLGLRLIYFSYDVKMKEKGDIPEGYSVSREKKERFSLILESASTNQTSMYLCASRGEASGAYEQYFGPGTRLTVT.

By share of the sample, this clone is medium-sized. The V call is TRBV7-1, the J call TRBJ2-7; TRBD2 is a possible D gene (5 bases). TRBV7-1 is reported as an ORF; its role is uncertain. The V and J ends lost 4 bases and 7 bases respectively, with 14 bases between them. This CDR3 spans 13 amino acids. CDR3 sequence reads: CASSLRPSGEQYF. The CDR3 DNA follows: TGTGCCAGCAGCTTAAGGCCCTCGGGGGAGCAGTACTTC.

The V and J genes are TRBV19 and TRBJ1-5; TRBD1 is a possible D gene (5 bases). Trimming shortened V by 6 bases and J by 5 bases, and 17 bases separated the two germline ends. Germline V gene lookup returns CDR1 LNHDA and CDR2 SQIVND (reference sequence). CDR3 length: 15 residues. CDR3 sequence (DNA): TGTGCCAGTAGCGAGGGGCCGGGGCAGCATCAGCCCCAGCATTTT. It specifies CASSEGPGQHQPQHF.

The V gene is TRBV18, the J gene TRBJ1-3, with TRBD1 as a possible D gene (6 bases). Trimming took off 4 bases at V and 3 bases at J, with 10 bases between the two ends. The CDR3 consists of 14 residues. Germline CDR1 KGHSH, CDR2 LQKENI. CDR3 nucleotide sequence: TGTGCCAGCTCACTTCAGGGGTTTGGAAACACCATATATTTT. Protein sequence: CASSLQGFGNTIYF.

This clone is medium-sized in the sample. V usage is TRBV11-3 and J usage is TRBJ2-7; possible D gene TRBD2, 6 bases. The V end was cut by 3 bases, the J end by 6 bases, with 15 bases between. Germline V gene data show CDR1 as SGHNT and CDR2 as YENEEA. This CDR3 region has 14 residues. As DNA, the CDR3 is TGTGCCAGCAGCTTTGGAGGGATTTTGGGCGAGCAGTACTTC. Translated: CASSFGGILGEQYF. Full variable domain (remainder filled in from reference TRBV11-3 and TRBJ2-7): EAGVVQSPRYKIIEKKQPVAFWCNPISGHNTLYWYLQNLGQGPELLIRYENEEAVDDSQLPKDRFSAERLKGVDSTLKIQPAELGDSAVYLCASSFGGILGEQYFGPGTRLTVT.

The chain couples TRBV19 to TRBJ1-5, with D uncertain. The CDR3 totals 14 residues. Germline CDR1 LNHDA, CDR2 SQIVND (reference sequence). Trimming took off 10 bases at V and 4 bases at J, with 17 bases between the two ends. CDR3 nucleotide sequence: TGTGCCATTTCGCCGGGAAATGGGAATCAGCCCCAGCATTTT. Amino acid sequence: CAISPGNGNQPQHF.

The CDR3 loop is CASSLGVRGQYF. CDR3 nucleotides: TGTGCCAGCAGTTTAGGTGTGCGCGGGCAGTACTTC. The V call is TRBV28, the J call TRBJ2-7; D is ambiguous. Per the germline V gene, CDR1 is MDHEN and CDR2 is SYDVKM. V was shortened by 2 bases and J by 9 bases, with 11 bases between the two germline ends. This CDR3 has 12 residues.

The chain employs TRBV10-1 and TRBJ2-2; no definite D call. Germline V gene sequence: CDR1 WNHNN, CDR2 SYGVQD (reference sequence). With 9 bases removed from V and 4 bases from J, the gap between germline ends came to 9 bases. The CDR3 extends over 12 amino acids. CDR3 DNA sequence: TGCGCCAGTTCCCTTGGCACCGGGGAGCTGTTTTTT. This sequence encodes CASSLGTGELFF.

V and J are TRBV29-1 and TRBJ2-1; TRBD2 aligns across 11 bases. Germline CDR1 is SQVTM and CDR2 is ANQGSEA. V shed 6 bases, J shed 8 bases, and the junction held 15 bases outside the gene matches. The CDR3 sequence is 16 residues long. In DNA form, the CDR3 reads TGCAGCGTCCGCATCCCCTTAGCGGGAGGGGCGGATGAGCAGTTCTTC. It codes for CSVRIPLAGGADEQFF.

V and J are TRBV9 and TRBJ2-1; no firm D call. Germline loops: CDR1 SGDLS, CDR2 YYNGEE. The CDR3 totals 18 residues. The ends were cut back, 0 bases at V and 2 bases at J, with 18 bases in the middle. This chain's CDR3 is CASSVASVRMSAYNEQFF. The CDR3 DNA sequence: TGTGCCAGCAGCGTAGCGTCCGTGCGGATGAGCGCCTACAATGAGCAGTTCTTC.

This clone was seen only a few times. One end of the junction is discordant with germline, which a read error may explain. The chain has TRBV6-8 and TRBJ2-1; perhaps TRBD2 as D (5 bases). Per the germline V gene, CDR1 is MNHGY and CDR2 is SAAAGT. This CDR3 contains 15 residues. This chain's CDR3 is CAISGETEIRNEQFF. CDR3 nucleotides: TGTGCCATCAGTGGGGAGACGGAAATAAGAAATGAGCAGTTCTTC.

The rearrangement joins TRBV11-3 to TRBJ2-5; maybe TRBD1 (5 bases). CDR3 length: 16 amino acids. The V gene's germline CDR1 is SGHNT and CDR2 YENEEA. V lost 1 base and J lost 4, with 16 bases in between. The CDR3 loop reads CASSLGGRATGETQYF. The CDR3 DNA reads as TGTGCCAGCAGCTTAGGGGGCAGGGCAACCGGAGAGACCCAGTACTTC.

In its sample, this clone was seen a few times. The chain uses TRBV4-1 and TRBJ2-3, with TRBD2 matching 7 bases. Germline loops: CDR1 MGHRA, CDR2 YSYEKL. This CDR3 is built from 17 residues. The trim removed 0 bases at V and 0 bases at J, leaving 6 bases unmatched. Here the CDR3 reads CASSQEGGGPSTDTQYF. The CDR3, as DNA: TGCGCCAGCAGCCAAGAGGGGGGGGGACCTAGCACAGATACGCAGTATTTT.

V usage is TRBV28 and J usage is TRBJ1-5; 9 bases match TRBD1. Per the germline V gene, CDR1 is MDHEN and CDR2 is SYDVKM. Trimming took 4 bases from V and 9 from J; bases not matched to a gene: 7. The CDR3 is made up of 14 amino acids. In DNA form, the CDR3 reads TGTGCCAGCAGTTCCGGACAGGGGAAATTGCCCCAGCATTTT. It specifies CASSSGQGKLPQHF. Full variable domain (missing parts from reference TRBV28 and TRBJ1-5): DVKVTQSSRYLVKRTGEKVFLECVQDMDHENMFWYRQDPGLGLRLIYFSYDVKMKEKGDIPEGYSVSREKKERFSLILESASTNQTSMYLCASSSGQGKLPQHFGDGTRLSIL.

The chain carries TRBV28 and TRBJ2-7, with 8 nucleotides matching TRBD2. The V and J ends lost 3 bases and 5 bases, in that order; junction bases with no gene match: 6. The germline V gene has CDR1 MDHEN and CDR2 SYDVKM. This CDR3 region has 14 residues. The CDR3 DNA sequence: TGTGCCAGCAGTTTCCAGCGGGAGAGGGACGAGCAGTACTTC. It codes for CASSFQRERDEQYF.

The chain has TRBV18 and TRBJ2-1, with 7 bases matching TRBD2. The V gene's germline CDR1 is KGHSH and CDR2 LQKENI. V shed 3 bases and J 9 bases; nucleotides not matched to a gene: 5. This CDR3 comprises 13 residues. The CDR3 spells CASSPEAGIEQFF. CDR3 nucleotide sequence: TGTGCCAGCTCACCGGAAGCGGGGATTGAGCAGTTCTTC.

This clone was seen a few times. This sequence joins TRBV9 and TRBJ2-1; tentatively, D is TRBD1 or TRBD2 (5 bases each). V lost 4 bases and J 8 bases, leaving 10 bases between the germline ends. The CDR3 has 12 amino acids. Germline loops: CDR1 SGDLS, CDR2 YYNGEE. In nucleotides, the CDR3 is TGTGCCAGCAGCCCCGAGGGGCATGAGCAGTTCTTC. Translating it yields CASSPEGHEQFF.

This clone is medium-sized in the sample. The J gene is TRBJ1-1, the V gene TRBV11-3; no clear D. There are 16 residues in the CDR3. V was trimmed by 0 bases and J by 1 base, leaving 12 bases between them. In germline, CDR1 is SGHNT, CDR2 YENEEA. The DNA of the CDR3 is TGTGCCAGCAGCTTAGAGCAACCGCGCAGGAACACTGAAGCTTTCTTT. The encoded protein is CASSLEQPRRNTEAFF.

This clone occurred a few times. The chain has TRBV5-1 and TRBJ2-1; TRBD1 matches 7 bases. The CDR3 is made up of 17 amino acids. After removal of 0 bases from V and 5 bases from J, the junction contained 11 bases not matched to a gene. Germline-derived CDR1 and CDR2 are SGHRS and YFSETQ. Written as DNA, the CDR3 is TGCGCCAGCAGCTTGGGACTACGGGACAGATTTAACAATGAGCAGTTCTTC. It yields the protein CASSLGLRDRFNNEQFF.

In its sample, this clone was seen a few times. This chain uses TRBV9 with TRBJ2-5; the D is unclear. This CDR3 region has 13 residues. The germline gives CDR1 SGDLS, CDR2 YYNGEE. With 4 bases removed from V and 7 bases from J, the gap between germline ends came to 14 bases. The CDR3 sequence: CASSPRTSGTQYF. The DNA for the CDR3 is TGTGCCAGCAGCCCTCGGACCTCGGGGACCCAGTACTTC.

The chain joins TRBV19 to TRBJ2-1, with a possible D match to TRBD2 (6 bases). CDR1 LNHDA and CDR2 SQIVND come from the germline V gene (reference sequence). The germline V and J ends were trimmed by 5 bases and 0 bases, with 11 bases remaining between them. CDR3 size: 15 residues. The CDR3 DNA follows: TGTGCCAGTAGTTTCCGGGACTCCTCCTACAATGAGCAGTTCTTC. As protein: CASSFRDSSYNEQFF.

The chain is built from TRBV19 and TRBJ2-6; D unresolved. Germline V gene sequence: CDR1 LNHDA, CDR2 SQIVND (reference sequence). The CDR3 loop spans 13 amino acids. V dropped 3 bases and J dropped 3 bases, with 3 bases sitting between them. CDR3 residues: CASSMVGANVLTF. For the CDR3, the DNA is TGTGCCAGTAGTATGGTTGGGGCCAACGTCCTGACTTTC.

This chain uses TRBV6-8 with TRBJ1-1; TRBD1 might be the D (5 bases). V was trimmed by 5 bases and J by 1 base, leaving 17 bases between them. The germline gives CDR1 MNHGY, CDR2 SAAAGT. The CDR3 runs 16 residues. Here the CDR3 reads CASSGDEGRRNTEAFF. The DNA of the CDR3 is TGTGCCAGCAGTGGAGATGAGGGGCGAAGGAACACTGAAGCTTTCTTT.